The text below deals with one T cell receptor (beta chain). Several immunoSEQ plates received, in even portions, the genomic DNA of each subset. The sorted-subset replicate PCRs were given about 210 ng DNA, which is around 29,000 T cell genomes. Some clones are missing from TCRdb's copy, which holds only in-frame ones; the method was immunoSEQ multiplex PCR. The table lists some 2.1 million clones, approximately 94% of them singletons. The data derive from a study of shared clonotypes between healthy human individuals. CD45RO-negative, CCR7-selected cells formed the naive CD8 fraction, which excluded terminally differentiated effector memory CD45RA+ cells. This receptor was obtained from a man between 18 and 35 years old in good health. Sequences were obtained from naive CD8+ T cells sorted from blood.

DNA for the CDR3: TGTGCCAGCAGCTTACCTCCGTGGGAGACATCCTACAATGAGCAGTTCTTC. Its protein product is CASSLPPWETSYNEQFF. The rearrangement joins TRBV7-9 to TRBJ2-1; TRBD2 might be the D (5 bases). The ends were cut back, 2 bases at V and 1 base at J, with 15 bases in the middle. This CDR3 is built from 17 residues. Per the germline V gene, CDR1 is SEHNR and CDR2 is FQNEAQ (reference sequence).